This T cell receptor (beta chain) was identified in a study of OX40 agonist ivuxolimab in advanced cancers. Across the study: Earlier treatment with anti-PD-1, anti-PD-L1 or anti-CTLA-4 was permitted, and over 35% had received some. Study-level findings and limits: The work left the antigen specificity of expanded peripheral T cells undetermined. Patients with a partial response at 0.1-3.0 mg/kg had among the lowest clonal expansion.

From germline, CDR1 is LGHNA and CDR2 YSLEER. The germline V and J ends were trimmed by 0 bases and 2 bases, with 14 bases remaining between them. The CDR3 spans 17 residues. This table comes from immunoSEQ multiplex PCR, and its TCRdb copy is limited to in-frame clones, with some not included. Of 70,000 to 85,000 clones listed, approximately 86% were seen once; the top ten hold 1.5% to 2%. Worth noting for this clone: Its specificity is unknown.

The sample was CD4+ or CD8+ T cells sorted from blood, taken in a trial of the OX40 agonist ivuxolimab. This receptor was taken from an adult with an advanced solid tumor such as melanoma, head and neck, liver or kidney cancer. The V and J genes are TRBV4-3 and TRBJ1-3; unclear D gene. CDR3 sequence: CASSQDPPGSTGNTIYF. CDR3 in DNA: TGCGCCAGCAGCCAAGACCCCCCCGGTAGCACTGGAAACACCATATATTTT.